Below, 5 T cell receptor beta chains from the same sample are listed, as sequenced in a study of tumor-infiltrating lymphocytes in oesophageal squamous cell carcinoma. TCRdb re-called the PCR reads through MiXCR, storing one row per CDR3 protein. The sample has 15,000 to 20,000 distinct CDR3 sequences; 44% are singletons. Sequencing was done on a sample of blood. The receptors shown here come from a female donor with esophageal squamous cell carcinoma.

This clonotype was detected many times. The rearrangement joins TRBV6-1 to TRBJ1-3, with 7 bases lining up with TRBD1. Germline values: CDR1 MNHNS, CDR2 SASEGT. CDR3 length equals 14 residues. Trimming cost V 8 bases and J 1 base; bases outside gene matches: 5. The CDR3 DNA is TGTGCCAGCGGGACAGCACAATCTGGAAACACCATATATTTT. Amino acids: CASGTAQSGNTIYF.

In this sample, this clonotype turned up a few times. The chain is built from TRBV20-1 and TRBJ2-1; 10 bases are a match to TRBD2. V was clipped by 6 bases and J by 3 bases; unmatched bases: 5. The CDR3 length is 14 residues. Germline V gene sequence: CDR1 DFQATT, CDR2 SNEGSKA (reference sequence). This CDR3 reads CSATRTSGYNEQFF. DNA of the CDR3: TGCAGTGCCACCAGGACTAGCGGCTACAATGAGCAGTTCTTC.

This clonotype was found many times. A much more abundant neighbour one base away suggests this may be a read error. V usage is TRBV7-3 and J usage is TRBJ2-1, with 9 bases lining up with TRBD1. The CDR3 consists of 14 residues. The junction had 11 bases not matched to a gene; V was cut back by 5 bases and J by 12 bases. Looked up from germline, CDR1 is SGHTA and CDR2 is FQGTGA. The CDR3 sequence is CASSDSGTGTSQFF. The CDR3 DNA sequence: TGTGCCAGCAGCGACTCCGGGACAGGGACGTCGCAGTTCTTC.

This clonotype was counted a few times. V gene TRBV9 combines with J gene TRBJ2-1; possibly TRBD2 for D (6 bases). Germline CDR1 SGDLS, CDR2 YYNGEE. V lost 1 base to trimming and J lost 10 bases, with 18 bases between them. The CDR3 has 15 amino acids. The DNA for the CDR3 is TGTGCCAGCAGCGTAAATGGCGGAGGGATCGTAGAGCAGTTCTTC. It encodes CASSVNGGGIVEQFF.

This clonotype was detected a few times. In DNA form, the CDR3 reads TGTGCCAGCAGTCTCGGGACTAGCGGGGAGCAGTTCTTC. Protein sequence: CASSLGTSGEQFF. V gene TRBV28 combines with J gene TRBJ2-1, with 12 bases matching TRBD2. This CDR3 contains 13 residues. Per the germline V gene, CDR1 is MDHEN and CDR2 is SYDVKM. V dropped 5 bases and J dropped 10; count of bases not matched to a gene: 3.